Listed here is a single T cell receptor beta chain. Its antigen remains unidentified. Base-call qualities are not available, and no considerably larger clone is one nucleotide away. This record belongs to a study of a mutant IDH1 vaccine in newly diagnosed glioma (dated by TCRdb to about 2021). Regarding the study in general: Eight vaccinations were administered to patients in weeks 1, 3, 5, 7, 11, 15, 19 and 23, corresponding to visits V03 through V10. Peripheral blood was collected at six visits: V03 (baseline), V05, V07, V10, V12 and V13. Vaccination started 4-6 weeks after radiotherapy alone, or was given together with temozolomide cycles in the groups whose treatment included chemotherapy. Longitudinal TCRB deep sequencing was performed for approximately 24 treated patients wherever samples were available for exploratory analyses. Prior to enrollment, patients had been given standard therapy consisting of radiotherapy alone, temozolomide alone, or radiochemotherapy with temozolomide, with the combination given to most patients. The roughly 33 treated patients were around 62% male and approximately 40% female, with a mean age of 40.4 years.

The sample's time point, from its label and the paper: week 23, last vaccination. Every vaccine dose consisted of 300 ug of a 20-mer mutant IDH1 peptide in Montanide, administered subcutaneously together with topical imiquimod. The donors had newly diagnosed IDH1-mutant astrocytomas of WHO grade 3 or 4 that showed loss of nuclear ATRX. The samples were drawn from NOA16, a multicentre, single-arm, open-label phase I trial in Germany that tested a mutant IDH1 peptide vaccine in humans for the first time. Genomic DNA for TCRB sequencing was extracted from EDTA blood using the DNeasy Blood and Tissue Kit. Library construction relied on the immunoSEQ multiplex PCR assay. The hsTCRB Kit was used according to the manufacturer's protocol to amplify rearranged TCR beta chain sequences. Sequencing of TCRB libraries was carried out on an Illumina MiSeq. In the original analysis: Demultiplexing, trimming and gene mapping were performed with the kit vendor's proprietary platform. TCRdb retrieved this table from immuneACCESS and kept in-frame rearrangements only. Not all clones are present; in checked studies, unresolved V genes account for under half, and no reason is known for the remainder. For V, J and clone size, that table is used; D and trimming come from the DNA. The sample data list 20,000 to 25,000 clones, and roughly four fifths of these were observed just once. The top ten hold about 12% of the sample.

General study outcomes and caveats: Pseudoprogression appeared unrelated to alterations in the top peripheral T cell clonotypes detected by TCRB sequencing. Across multiple MHC alleles, vaccine-induced immune responses were seen in around 93% of patients. According to the authors, sample limitations meant that analyses of patient blood samples could not be reproduced. Selection of PBMC samples for TCRB deep sequencing was based on availability.

Including cysteine and phenylalanine, the CDR3 has 17 amino acids. The only DNA kept is the CDR3, 51 bases in frame from the first base. CDR1 and CDR2 are read off the germline V gene as MGHRA and YSYEKL. Deletion took 0 bases off V and 5 bases off J, with a span of 19 bases between the germline ends. Material: PBMCs, obtained from a glioma patient whose treatment included an IDH1 peptide vaccine. The sequence was obtained from a man aged 25 to 45 with glioma. This chain is built from TRBV4-1 and TRBJ1-1; the best D guess is TRBD1, with 5 bases matching. The CDR3 sequence is CASSQDILGRRGTEAFF. In nucleotide form, the sequence is TGCGCCAGCAGCCAAGACATTTTGGGCCGGAGGGGAACTGAAGCTTTCTTT.